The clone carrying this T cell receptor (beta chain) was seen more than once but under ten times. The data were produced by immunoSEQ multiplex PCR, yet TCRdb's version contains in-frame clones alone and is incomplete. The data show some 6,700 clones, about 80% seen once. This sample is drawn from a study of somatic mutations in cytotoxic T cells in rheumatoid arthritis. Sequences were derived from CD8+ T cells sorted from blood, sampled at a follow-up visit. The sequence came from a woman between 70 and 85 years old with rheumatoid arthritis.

The CDR3 protein is CASSQDLGQGSYNEQFF. In DNA form, the CDR3 reads TGCGCCAGCAGCCAAGATCTGGGGCAGGGGAGCTACAATGAGCAGTTCTTC. The chain carries TRBV4-1 and TRBJ2-1; a weak D match, TRBD1 (6 bases). CDR1 MGHRA and CDR2 YSYEKL come from the germline V gene. This CDR3 region has 17 residues. With 0 bases removed from V and 3 bases from J, the gap between germline ends came to 15 bases.